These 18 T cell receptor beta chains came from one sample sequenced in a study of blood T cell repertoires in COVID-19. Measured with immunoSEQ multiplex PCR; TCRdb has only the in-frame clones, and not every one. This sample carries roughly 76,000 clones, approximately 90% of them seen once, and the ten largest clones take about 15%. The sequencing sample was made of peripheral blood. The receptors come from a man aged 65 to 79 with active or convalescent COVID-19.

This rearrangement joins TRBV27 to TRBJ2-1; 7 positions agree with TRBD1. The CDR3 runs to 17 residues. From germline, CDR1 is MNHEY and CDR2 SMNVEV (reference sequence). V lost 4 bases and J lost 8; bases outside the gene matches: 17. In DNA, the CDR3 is TGTGCCAGCAGTTCGTCCCAACAGGGGTGGCCTCTCGATGAGCAGTTCTTC. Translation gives CASSSSQQGWPLDEQFF.

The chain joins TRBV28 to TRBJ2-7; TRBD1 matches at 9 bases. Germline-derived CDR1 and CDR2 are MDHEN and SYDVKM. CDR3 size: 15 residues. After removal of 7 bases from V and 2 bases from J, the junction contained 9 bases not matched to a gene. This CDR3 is CASNLPGQGAYEQYF. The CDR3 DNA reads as TGTGCCAGCAATTTGCCGGGACAGGGTGCCTACGAGCAGTACTTC.

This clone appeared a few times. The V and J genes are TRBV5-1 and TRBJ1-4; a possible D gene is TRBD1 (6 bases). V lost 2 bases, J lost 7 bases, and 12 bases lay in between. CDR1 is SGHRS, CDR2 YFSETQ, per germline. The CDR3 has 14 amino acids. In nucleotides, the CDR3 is TGCGCCAGCAGCTTTCAGGGGAGTATTGAAAAACTGTTTTTT. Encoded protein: CASSFQGSIEKLFF.

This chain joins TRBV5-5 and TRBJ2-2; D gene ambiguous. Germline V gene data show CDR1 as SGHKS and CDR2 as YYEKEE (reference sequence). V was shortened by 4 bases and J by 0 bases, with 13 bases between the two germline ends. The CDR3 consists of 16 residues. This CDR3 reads CASSRFISSNTGELFF. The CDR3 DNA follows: TGTGCCAGCAGCCGGTTCATATCCTCGAACACCGGGGAGCTGTTTTTT.

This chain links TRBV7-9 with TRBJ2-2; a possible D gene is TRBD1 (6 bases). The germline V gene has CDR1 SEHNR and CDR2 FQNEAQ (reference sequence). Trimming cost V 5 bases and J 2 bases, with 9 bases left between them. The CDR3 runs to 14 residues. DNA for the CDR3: TGTGCCAGCAGCACGGGACATAACACCGGGGAGCTGTTTTTT. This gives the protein CASSTGHNTGELFF.

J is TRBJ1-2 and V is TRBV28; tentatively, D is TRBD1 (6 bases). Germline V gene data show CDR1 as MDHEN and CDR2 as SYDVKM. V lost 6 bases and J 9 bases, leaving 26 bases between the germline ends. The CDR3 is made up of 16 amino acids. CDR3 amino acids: CASSPDRLGLRVRYTF. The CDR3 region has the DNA TGTGCCAGCAGCCCGGACAGATTGGGATTGAGGGTACGCTACACCTTC.

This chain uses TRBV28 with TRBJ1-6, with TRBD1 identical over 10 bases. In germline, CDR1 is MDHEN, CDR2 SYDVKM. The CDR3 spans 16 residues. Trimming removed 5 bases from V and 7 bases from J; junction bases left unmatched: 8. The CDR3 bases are TGTGCCAGCAGTACCCTCGGACAGGGGGAAAATTCACCCCTCCACTTT. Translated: CASSTLGQGENSPLHF.

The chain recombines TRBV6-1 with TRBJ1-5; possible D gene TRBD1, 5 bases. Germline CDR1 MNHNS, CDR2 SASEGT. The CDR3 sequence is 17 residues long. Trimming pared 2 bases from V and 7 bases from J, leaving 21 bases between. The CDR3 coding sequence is TGTGCCAGCAGTGAAAACCCTCGGGAGGGGTGGATGCAGCCCCAGCATTTT. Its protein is CASSENPREGWMQPQHF.

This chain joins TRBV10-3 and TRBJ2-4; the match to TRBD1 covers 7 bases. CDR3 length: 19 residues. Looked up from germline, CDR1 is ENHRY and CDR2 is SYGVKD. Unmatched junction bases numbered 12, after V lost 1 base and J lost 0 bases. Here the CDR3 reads CAISEFSSSDRLAKNIQYF. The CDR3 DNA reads TGTGCCATCAGTGAGTTCTCCTCCTCGGACAGGCTAGCCAAAAACATTCAGTACTTC.

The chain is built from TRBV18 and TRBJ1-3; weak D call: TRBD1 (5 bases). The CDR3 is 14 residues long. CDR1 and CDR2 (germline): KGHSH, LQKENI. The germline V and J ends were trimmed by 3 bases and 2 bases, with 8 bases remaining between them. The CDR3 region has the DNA TGTGCCAGCTCACCGGTCAGGGCTGGAAACACCATATATTTT. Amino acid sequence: CASSPVRAGNTIYF.

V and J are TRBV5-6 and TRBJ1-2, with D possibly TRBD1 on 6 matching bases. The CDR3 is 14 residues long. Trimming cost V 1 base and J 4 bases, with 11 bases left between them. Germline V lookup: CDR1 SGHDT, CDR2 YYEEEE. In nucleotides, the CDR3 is TGTGCCAGCAGCTTGCTGGGGGCCTCCTATGGCTACACCTTC. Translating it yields CASSLLGASYGYTF.

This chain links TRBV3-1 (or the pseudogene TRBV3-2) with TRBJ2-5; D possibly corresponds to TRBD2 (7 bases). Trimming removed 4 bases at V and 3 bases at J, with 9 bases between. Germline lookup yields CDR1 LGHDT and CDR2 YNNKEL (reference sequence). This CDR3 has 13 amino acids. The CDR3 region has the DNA TGTGCCAGCAGCCGGGAGGGGGAAGAGACCCAGTACTTC. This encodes CASSREGEETQYF.

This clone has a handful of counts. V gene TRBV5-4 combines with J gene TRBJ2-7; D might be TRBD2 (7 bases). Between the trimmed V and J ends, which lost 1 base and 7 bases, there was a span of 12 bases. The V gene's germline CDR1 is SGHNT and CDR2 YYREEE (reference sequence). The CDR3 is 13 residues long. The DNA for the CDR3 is TGTGCCAGCAGCTTGAGCGGGACAAGTGAGCAGTACTTC. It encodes CASSLSGTSEQYF.

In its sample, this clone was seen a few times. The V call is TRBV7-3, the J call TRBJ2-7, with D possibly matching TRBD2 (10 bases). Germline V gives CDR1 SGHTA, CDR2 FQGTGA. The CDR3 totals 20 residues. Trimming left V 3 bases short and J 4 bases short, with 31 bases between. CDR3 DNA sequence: TGTGCCAGCAGCTTCGGACAGGGGAATGTAGAACCTAGCGGGAGATACGAGCAGTACTTC. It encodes CASSFGQGNVEPSGRYEQYF.

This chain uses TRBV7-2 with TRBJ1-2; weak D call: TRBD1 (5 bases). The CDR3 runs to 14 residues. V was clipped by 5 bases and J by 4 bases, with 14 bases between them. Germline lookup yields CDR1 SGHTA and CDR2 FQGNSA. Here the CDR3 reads CASSLGGVGYGYTF. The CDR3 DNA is TGTGCCAGCAGCCTCGGGGGGGTGGGCTATGGCTACACCTTC.

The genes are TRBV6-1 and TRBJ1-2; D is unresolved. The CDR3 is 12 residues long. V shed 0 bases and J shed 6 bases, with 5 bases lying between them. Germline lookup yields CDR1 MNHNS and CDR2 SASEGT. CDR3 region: CASSEARDGYTF. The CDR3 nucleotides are TGTGCCAGCAGTGAAGCGCGGGATGGCTACACCTTC.

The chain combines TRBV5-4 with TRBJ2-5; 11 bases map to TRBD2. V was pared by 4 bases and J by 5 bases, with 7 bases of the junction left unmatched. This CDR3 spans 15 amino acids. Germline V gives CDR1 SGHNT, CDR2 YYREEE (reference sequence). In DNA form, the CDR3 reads TGTGCCAGCAGCCTCACTAGCGGGAGCGCTGAGACCCAGTACTTC. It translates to CASSLTSGSAETQYF.

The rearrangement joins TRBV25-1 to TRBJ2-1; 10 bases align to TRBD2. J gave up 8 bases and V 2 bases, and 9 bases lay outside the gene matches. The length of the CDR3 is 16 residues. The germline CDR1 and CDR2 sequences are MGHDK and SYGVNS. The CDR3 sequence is CASSEPSGRALDEQFF. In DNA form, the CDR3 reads TGTGCCAGCAGTGAACCCAGCGGGAGGGCCCTAGATGAGCAGTTCTTC.